This entry lists 3 T cell receptor beta chains sequenced from one sample in a study of blood T cell repertoires in COVID-19. Sequencing was performed with immunoSEQ multiplex PCR; in TCRdb, only in-frame clones are kept and a portion is missing. The repertoire holds 15,000 to 20,000 clones, with 82% as singletons. Sequences were obtained from peripheral blood. The receptors derive from a man aged 80 or over with active COVID-19.

V gene TRBV2 combines with J gene TRBJ1-1, with 7 bases lining up with TRBD1. The germline CDR1 and CDR2 sequences are SNHLY and FYNNEI. V dropped 8 bases and J dropped 5; count of bases not matched to a gene: 11. The CDR3 is 14 amino acids. The CDR3 bases are TGTGCCAGCCAGATACAGGGGATCCGGACTGAAGCTTTCTTT. Amino acids: CASQIQGIRTEAFF.

This rearrangement joins TRBV2 to TRBJ1-5; D ambiguous. There are 13 residues in the CDR3. In germline, CDR1 is SNHLY, CDR2 FYNNEI. V was trimmed by 7 bases and J by 5 bases, leaving 12 bases between them. CDR3 protein: CASKRDTDQPQHF. The CDR3 coding sequence is TGTGCCAGCAAGCGGGATACTGATCAGCCCCAGCATTTT.

The chain couples TRBV7-3 to TRBJ2-2; the D gene is possibly TRBD2 (6 bases). CDR1 is SGHTA, CDR2 FQGTGA, per germline. V gave up 4 bases and J gave up 0 bases, with 12 bases separating them. The CDR3 has 16 residues. The CDR3 nucleotides read TGTGCCAGCAGCTCACATAGCGGTACGAACACCGGGGAGCTGTTTTTT. It codes for CASSSHSGTNTGELFF.